This entry is about one T cell receptor (beta chain). Profiled with immunoSEQ multiplex PCR; TCRdb holds only in-frame clones, not every one. Among roughly 68,000 clones listed, roughly 89% were seen once. These data are taken from a study of cytomegalovirus exposure and HLA in healthy donors. The CDR3 has 15 residues. Germline V gives CDR1 GTSNPN, CDR2 SVGIG (reference sequence). V lost 5 bases to trimming and J lost 5 bases; unmatched junction nucleotides: 13. The J gene is TRBJ2-3, the V gene TRBV30; 7 nucleotides match TRBD2. The receptor was derived from a woman younger than 30 in good health and CMV-seronegative. Sequencing was carried out using PBMCs. The CDR3 region has the DNA TGTGCCTGGGACGAGGGGAGGGGTGCCGTAGATACGCAGTATTTT. Protein: CAWDEGRGAVDTQYF.